This T cell receptor beta chain was profiled in a study of T cell repertoires and HLA-DP antigens. This CDR3 region has 15 residues. After removal of 3 bases from V and 6 bases from J, the junction contained 4 bases not matched to a gene. Germline-derived CDR1 and CDR2 are KGHSH and LQKENI. HeLa cells expressing allogeneic DPB1 restimulated the roughly 16-day-expanded CD4+ cells for approximately 24 h. Stimulation used HeLa cells expressing transduced HLA-DPA1/DPB1, HLA-DM, invariant chain and CD80. Assay used: immunoSEQ multiplex PCR; TCRdb lists only in-frame clones, some missing. Of around 2,200 clones in the sample, under 85% are singletons; the top ten hold under 30%.

The chain couples TRBV18 to TRBJ2-3, with 12 bases fitting TRBD1. The sequenced sample was CD137- CD4+ T cells from cultured PBMCs. The sequence was obtained from a woman between 18 and 30 years old in good health and CMV-seronegative. The CDR3 loop reads CASSPGTGGKDTQYF. The DNA of the CDR3 is TGTGCCAGCTCACCCGGGACAGGGGGCAAGGATACGCAGTATTTT.